One and the same sample provided the 5 T cell receptor beta chains below, sequenced in a study of blood T cell repertoires in COVID-19. Sequenced by immunoSEQ multiplex PCR; TCRdb stores in-frame clones only, minus some. There are 200,000 or so clones in the sample; around 87% occur only once, and 3% lies in the top ten. Sequencing was done on a sample of peripheral blood. These receptors came from a man between 60 and 70 years old with acute or convalescent COVID-19.

J is TRBJ2-5 and V is TRBV27; maybe TRBD2 (7 bases). Germline CDR1 MNHEY, CDR2 SMNVEV (reference sequence). The CDR3 totals 15 residues. V lost 2 bases to trimming and J lost 4 bases, with 14 bases between them. CDR3: CASSLAGALGETQYF. CDR3 in DNA: TGTGCCAGCAGTTTAGCGGGGGCCCTTGGAGAGACCCAGTACTTC.

The chain carries TRBV23-1 and TRBJ2-3, with a tentative D call TRBD1 (6 bases). TRBV23-1 has ORF status, its function being uncertain. This CDR3 is built from 16 residues. V gave up 6 bases and J gave up 6 bases, with 22 bases separating them. The CDR3 sequence: CASRPTPTGTGDTQYF. For the CDR3, the DNA is TGCGCCAGCAGACCTACCCCGACAGGAACCGGCGATACGCAGTATTTT.

CDR3 protein: CASSSTSGTDTQYF. The CDR3 DNA follows: TGTGCCAGCAGCTCAACTAGCGGAACAGATACGCAGTATTTT. The chain is built from TRBV7-2 and TRBJ2-3; 8 bases agree with TRBD2. Per germline, CDR1 SGHTA and CDR2 FQGNSA. The junction had 3 bases not matched to a gene; V was cut back by 4 bases and J by 3 bases. The CDR3 covers 14 residues.

The CDR3 region has the DNA TGTGCCAGCAGCTTACGGGAGGGGCGGTTCCCAAACATTCAGTACTTC. It encodes CASSLREGRFPNIQYF. The chain links TRBV7-2 to TRBJ2-4, with TRBD2 identical over 8 bases. After removal of 2 bases from V and 6 bases from J, the junction contained 9 bases not matched to a gene. Germline loops: CDR1 SGHTA, CDR2 FQGNSA. The CDR3 totals 16 residues.

This chain uses TRBV7-6 with TRBJ2-5; TRBD2 is a possible D gene (7 bases). Looked up from germline, CDR1 is SGHVS and CDR2 is FNYEAQ. V was clipped by 4 bases and J by 1 base, with 19 bases between them. There are 17 residues in the CDR3. The CDR3 spells CASSSGAGGVIQETQYF. The CDR3 DNA reads TGTGCCAGCAGCTCGGGGGCTGGGGGGGTTATCCAAGAGACCCAGTACTTC.